This T cell receptor beta chain was captured in a study of identical twins. Overall study findings and caveats: Modelling approaches yielded underestimates of out-of-frame TCR alpha sharing between monozygotic twins. Out-of-frame alpha sequences common to twins exhibited an excess of low generation probability.

The CDR3 spans 15 residues. Trimming removed 6 bases at V and 7 bases at J, with 16 bases between. The germline CDR1 and CDR2 sequences are MNHNS and SASEGT. The table lists this clonotype with a few counts. Its antigen remains unidentified. TCRdb re-analysed the 5' RACE reads in MiXCR, keeping a single row per CDR3 protein. The table includes 1.5 million to 2 million distinct CDR3 sequences, about 32% detected once. The chain couples TRBV6-1 to TRBJ1-6; TRBD1 is a possible D gene (5 bases). This TCR was recovered from a newborn girl in good health. The sample consisted of cord blood. The CDR3 loop is CASSPRGELNSPLHF. CDR3 bases: TGTGCCAGCAGCCCGAGGGGCGAGTTGAATTCACCCCTCCACTTT.